Below, 26 T cell receptor beta chains from the same sample are listed, as sequenced in a study of blood T cell repertoires in COVID-19. Using immunoSEQ multiplex PCR, the repertoire was profiled, and TCRdb retains in-frame clones only, with some absent. The sample shows roughly 170,000 clones, around 85% of them seen only once. The sample consisted of peripheral blood. The source of these receptors is a man aged 70 or older with active or convalescent COVID-19.

V gene TRBV6-5 combines with J gene TRBJ1-1; D unclear. Germline V gives CDR1 MNHEY, CDR2 SVGAGI. CDR3 length equals 15 residues. Trimming removed 4 bases from V and 4 bases from J, with 16 bases in between. CDR3 DNA sequence: TGTGCCAGCAGTTTCCCCCGTGAATCGGGCACTGAAGCTTTCTTT. Protein sequence: CASSFPRESGTEAFF.

This clone has more than one count but fewer than ten. The rearrangement links TRBV6-6 to TRBJ2-7, with 7 bases fitting TRBD2. The CDR3 contains 15 residues. J lost 5 bases, V lost 5 bases, and 12 bases had no gene match. CDR1 and CDR2 from the germline V gene are MNHNY and SVGAGI (reference sequence). CDR3 loop: CASSRPRGESNEQYF. CDR3 bases: TGTGCCAGCAGTCGCCCTCGGGGGGAGAGCAACGAGCAGTACTTC.

This clone was seen once. The chain has TRBV3-1 (or the pseudogene TRBV3-2) and TRBJ2-2, with TRBD2 matching 7 bases. The ends lost 0 bases at V and 5 bases at J; junction bases unmatched: 9. The germline V gene encodes CDR1 LGHDT and CDR2 YNNKEL (reference sequence). The CDR3 is 17 residues long. In nucleotides, the CDR3 is TGTGCCAGCAGCCAAGAGGGAGGAGGCGGGAGTACCGGGGAGCTGTTTTTT. This sequence encodes CASSQEGGGGSTGELFF.

The chain uses TRBV6-6 and TRBJ2-2; TRBD2 matches at 7 bases. Germline trimming cut 6 bases from V and 6 bases from J; bases unmatched to any gene: 13. The CDR3 has 16 residues. Germline loops: CDR1 MNHNY, CDR2 SVGAGI (reference sequence). CDR3 in DNA: TGTGCCAGCAGCCCTTGGGGGAGGGAATCGTCCGGGGAGCTGTTTTTT. It specifies CASSPWGRESSGELFF.

This chain links TRBV24-1 with TRBJ2-2; 8 positions agree with TRBD1. The junction had 6 bases not matched to a gene; V was cut back by 4 bases and J by 0 bases. Per the germline V gene, CDR1 is KGHDR and CDR2 is SFDVKD. CDR3 length: 17 amino acids. CDR3 residues: CATSEPGQGSNTGELFF. CDR3 in DNA: TGTGCCACCAGTGAGCCCGGACAGGGATCGAACACCGGGGAGCTGTTTTTT.

This sequence joins TRBV11-2 and TRBJ1-1; 8 nucleotides align to TRBD1. CDR3 length equals 13 residues. The germline CDR1 and CDR2 sequences are SGHAT and FQNNGV. J lost 6 bases, V lost 3 bases, and 3 bases had no gene match. CDR3 DNA sequence: TGTGCCAGCAGCTTGGACAGGGTGGCTGAAGCTTTCTTT. Its protein is CASSLDRVAEAFF.

V usage is TRBV7-9 and J usage is TRBJ1-3; no firm D call. This CDR3 is built from 16 residues. Germline V gene sequence: CDR1 SEHNR, CDR2 FQNEAQ (reference sequence). V gave up 0 bases and J gave up 0 bases, with 9 bases separating them. CDR3 bases: TGTGCCAGCAGCTTAGCCCTAGGGAGCTCTGGAAACACCATATATTTT. This codes for CASSLALGSSGNTIYF.

The CDR3 loop is CASSLTTGSTEAFF. The CDR3 DNA reads TGTGCCAGCAGCTTAACGACAGGGAGCACTGAAGCTTTCTTT. The chain couples TRBV7-2 to TRBJ1-1; 7 bases map to TRBD1. V shed 2 bases and J 4 bases; nucleotides not matched to a gene: 4. CDR3 length: 14 residues. CDR1 is SGHTA and CDR2 is FQGNSA in the germline V gene.

The chain uses TRBV28 and TRBJ1-1; 8 bases are a match to TRBD1. Trimming took 6 bases from V and 4 from J; bases not matched to a gene: 10. Germline V gene lookup returns CDR1 MDHEN and CDR2 SYDVKM. The CDR3 is 15 residues long. The CDR3 protein is CASSSDRDPFTEAFF. The CDR3, as DNA: TGTGCCAGCAGCTCGGACAGGGATCCGTTCACTGAAGCTTTCTTT. Based on the CDR3 plus reference TRBV28 and TRBJ1-1, the full variable domain is DVKVTQSSRYLVKRTGEKVFLECVQDMDHENMFWYRQDPGLGLRLIYFSYDVKMKEKGDIPEGYSVSREKKERFSLILESASTNQTSMYLCASSSDRDPFTEAFFGQGTRLTVV.

This sequence joins TRBV7-2 and TRBJ1-4; D is uncertain. Trimming removed 6 bases at V and 6 bases at J, with 11 bases between. Per the germline V gene, CDR1 is SGHTA and CDR2 is FQGNSA. The CDR3 covers 13 residues. The CDR3 sequence: CASRGSGYEKLFF. CDR3 DNA sequence: TGTGCCAGCAGAGGTAGCGGCTATGAAAAACTGTTTTTT.

The chain recombines TRBV4-3 with TRBJ1-3; no clear D. The CDR3 length is 17 residues. Trimming left V 1 base short and J 2 bases short, with 15 bases between. The germline gives CDR1 LGHNA, CDR2 YSLEER. CDR3 region: CASSQGFLQATGNTIYF. For the CDR3, the DNA is TGCGCCAGCAGCCAAGGGTTCCTGCAAGCCACTGGAAACACCATATATTTT.

The rearrangement links TRBV12-3 or TRBV12-4 to TRBJ1-1, with a possible D match to TRBD1 (5 bases). The CDR3 covers 13 residues. Trimming shortened V by 3 bases and J by 8 bases, and 13 bases separated the two germline ends. The CDR3 here is CASSFQGRTEAFF. The CDR3 DNA sequence: TGTGCCAGCAGTTTTCAGGGCCGGACCGAAGCTTTCTTT.

This chain uses TRBV9 with TRBJ2-1; 8 bases line up with TRBD2. With 0 bases clipped from V and 8 bases from J, the junction kept 7 bases outside the gene matches. The CDR3 is 15 residues long. CDR1 and CDR2 (germline): SGDLS, YYNGEE. In DNA, the CDR3 is TGTGCCAGCAGCGTAGGAGGGACTAGTGTGGATGAGCAGTTCTTC. This codes for CASSVGGTSVDEQFF.

The chain links TRBV7-6 to TRBJ2-7; perhaps TRBD1 as D (7 bases). The germline V gene encodes CDR1 SGHVS and CDR2 FNYEAQ. Trimming left V 8 bases short and J 0 bases short, with 17 bases between. The CDR3 is 15 residues long. CDR3 sequence: CASGASGGSSYEQYF. The CDR3 bases are TGTGCCAGCGGGGCTTCAGGGGGGAGCTCCTACGAGCAGTACTTC.

V and J are TRBV2 and TRBJ1-5; 7 bases fit TRBD1. Trimming at V came to 6 bases and at J to 1 base, leaving 6 bases not matched to a gene. Germline lookup yields CDR1 SNHLY and CDR2 FYNNEI. The CDR3 has 15 amino acids. This CDR3 is CASRAGTASNQPQHF. The DNA for the CDR3 is TGTGCCAGCAGGGCCGGGACAGCGAGCAATCAGCCCCAGCATTTT.

The chain carries TRBV9 and TRBJ2-5; 10 bases line up with TRBD1. The CDR3 extends over 17 amino acids. Per the germline V gene, CDR1 is SGDLS and CDR2 is YYNGEE. The junction had 12 bases not matched to a gene; V was cut back by 2 bases and J by 5 bases. The CDR3 reads CASSVPLGQGRSETQYF. The CDR3 DNA is TGTGCCAGCAGCGTGCCACTGGGACAGGGGAGGTCGGAGACCCAGTACTTC.

CDR3 DNA: TGTGCCAGCAGCTCCCTATTGCAGGGAAAACTGTTTTTT. It codes for CASSSLLQGKLFF. The chain carries TRBV7-2 and TRBJ1-4; D is possibly TRBD1 (5 bases). The V end lost 4 bases, the J end lost 10 bases, and 13 bases lay between the germline ends. Per the germline V gene, CDR1 is SGHTA and CDR2 is FQGNSA. CDR3 length: 13 residues.

This clone came up a few times. This rearrangement joins TRBV11-2 to TRBJ2-2, with 9 bases matching TRBD2. J gave up 0 bases and V 2 bases, and 4 bases lay outside the gene matches. Germline assignment: CDR1 SGHAT and CDR2 FQNNGV. This CDR3 spans 17 amino acids. The chain's CDR3 is CASSLPSGATNTGELFF. In DNA, the CDR3 is TGTGCCAGCAGCTTACCTAGCGGGGCTACGAACACCGGGGAGCTGTTTTTT.

The CDR3 region is CAWSVKGGRGEKLFF. Written as DNA, the CDR3 is TGTGCCTGGAGTGTAAAAGGGGGCCGGGGAGAAAAACTGTTTTTT. V usage is TRBV30 and J usage is TRBJ1-4, with 7 bases matching TRBD1. Germline V gene lookup returns CDR1 GTSNPN and CDR2 SVGIG (reference sequence). The CDR3 sequence is 15 residues long. V was pared by 0 bases and J by 8 bases, with 9 bases of the junction left unmatched.

This clone appeared a few times. The genes are TRBV18 and TRBJ2-1; weak D call: TRBD2 (5 bases). Germline V gives CDR1 KGHSH, CDR2 LQKENI. The V end was cut by 6 bases, the J end by 0 bases, with 12 bases between. The CDR3 spans 15 residues. Here the CDR3 reads CASSRAESSYNEQFF. The CDR3 DNA follows: TGTGCCAGCTCGCGAGCGGAGAGCTCCTACAATGAGCAGTTCTTC. Supplemented by reference TRBV18 and TRBJ2-1, the full variable domain reads NAGVMQNPRHLVRRRGQEARLRCSPMKGHSHVYWYRQLPEEGLKFMVYLQKENIIDESGMPKERFSAEFPKEGPSILRIQQVVRGDSAAYFCASSRAESSYNEQFFGPGTRLTVL.

This clone came up once. This rearrangement joins TRBV7-2 to TRBJ1-4; perhaps TRBD1 as D (5 bases). Trimming shortened V by 2 bases and J by 4 bases, and 11 bases separated the two germline ends. This CDR3 is 15 amino acids long. Per germline, CDR1 SGHTA and CDR2 FQGNSA. The CDR3 here is CASSLKTEYNEKLFF. The CDR3 nucleotides are TGTGCCAGCAGCTTAAAGACAGAATATAATGAAAAACTGTTTTTT.

The gene calls are TRBV6-4 and TRBJ2-3, with D tentatively TRBD2 (6 bases). The germline V gene has CDR1 MRHNA and CDR2 SNTAGT. This CDR3 spans 14 amino acids. V was clipped by 2 bases and J by 4 bases, with 10 bases between them. CDR3 residues: CASSDHGSSDTQYF. In DNA form, the CDR3 reads TGTGCCAGCAGTGACCACGGGAGTTCAGATACGCAGTATTTT.

The CDR3 sequence is CASSLVVGGNTEAFF. CDR3 bases: TGCGCCAGCAGCTTGGTCGTCGGGGGAAACACTGAAGCTTTCTTT. The gene calls are TRBV5-1 and TRBJ1-1, with D tentatively TRBD1 (5 bases). The germline CDR1 and CDR2 sequences are SGHRS and YFSETQ. V was shortened by 0 bases and J by 2 bases, with 11 bases between the two germline ends. The CDR3 is 15 amino acids.

This rearrangement joins TRBV2 to TRBJ1-5; tentative D call: TRBD1 (6 bases). CDR1 is SNHLY and CDR2 is FYNNEI in the germline V gene. Deletions cut 4 bases from V and 2 bases from J, with 15 bases between. There are 16 residues in the CDR3. The CDR3 region is CASSVSGGLGNQPQHF. CDR3 bases: TGTGCCAGCAGTGTCTCGGGGGGGCTAGGCAATCAGCCCCAGCATTTT.

The rearrangement uses TRBV9 and TRBJ2-5, with D tentatively TRBD1 (5 bases). Trimming took 3 bases from V and 5 from J, leaving 14 bases between them. The V gene's germline CDR1 is SGDLS and CDR2 YYNGEE. The CDR3 sequence is 14 residues long. CDR3 sequence: CASSALGAEETQYF. The CDR3 region has the DNA TGTGCCAGCAGCGCTCTAGGGGCTGAGGAGACCCAGTACTTC.

The rearrangement links TRBV5-1 to TRBJ2-1; 9 bases line up with TRBD2. This CDR3 comprises 15 residues. The germline CDR1 and CDR2 sequences are SGHRS and YFSETQ. J was trimmed by 2 bases and V by 3 bases; bases with no gene match: 3. The CDR3 bases are TGCGCCAGCAGCTATAGCGGGAGCACCTACAATGAGCAGTTCTTC. This encodes CASSYSGSTYNEQFF.